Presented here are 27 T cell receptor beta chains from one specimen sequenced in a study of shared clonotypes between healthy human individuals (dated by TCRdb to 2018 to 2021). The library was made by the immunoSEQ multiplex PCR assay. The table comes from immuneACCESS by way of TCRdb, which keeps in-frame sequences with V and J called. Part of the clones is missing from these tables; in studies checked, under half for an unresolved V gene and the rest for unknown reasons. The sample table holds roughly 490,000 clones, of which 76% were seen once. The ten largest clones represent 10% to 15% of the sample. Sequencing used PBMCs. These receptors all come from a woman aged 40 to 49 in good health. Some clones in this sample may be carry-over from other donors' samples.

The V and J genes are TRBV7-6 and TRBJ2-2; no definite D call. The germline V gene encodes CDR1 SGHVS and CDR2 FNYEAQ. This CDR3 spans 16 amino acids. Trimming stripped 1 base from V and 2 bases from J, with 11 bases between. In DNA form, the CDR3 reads TGTGCCAGCAGCTTAGATCCGTCGCCTAACACCGGGGAGCTGTTTTTT. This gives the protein CASSLDPSPNTGELFF.

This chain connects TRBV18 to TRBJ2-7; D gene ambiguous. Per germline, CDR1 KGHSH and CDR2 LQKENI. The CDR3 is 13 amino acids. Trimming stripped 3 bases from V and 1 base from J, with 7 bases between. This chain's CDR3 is CASSPYDSYEQYF. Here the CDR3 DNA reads TGTGCCAGCTCACCCTATGATTCCTACGAGCAGTACTTC.

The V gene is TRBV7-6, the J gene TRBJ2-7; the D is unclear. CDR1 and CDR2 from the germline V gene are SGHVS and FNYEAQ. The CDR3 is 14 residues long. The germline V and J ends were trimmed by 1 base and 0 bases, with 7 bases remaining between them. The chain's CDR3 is CASSLGGNSYEQYF. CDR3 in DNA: TGTGCCAGCAGCTTAGGTGGGAACTCCTACGAGCAGTACTTC.

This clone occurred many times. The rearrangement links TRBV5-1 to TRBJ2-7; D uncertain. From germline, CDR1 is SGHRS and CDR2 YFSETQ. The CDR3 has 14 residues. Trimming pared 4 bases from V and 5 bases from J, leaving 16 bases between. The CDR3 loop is CASSLLPNKDEQYF. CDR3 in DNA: TGCGCCAGCAGCCTACTACCGAACAAAGACGAGCAGTACTTC.

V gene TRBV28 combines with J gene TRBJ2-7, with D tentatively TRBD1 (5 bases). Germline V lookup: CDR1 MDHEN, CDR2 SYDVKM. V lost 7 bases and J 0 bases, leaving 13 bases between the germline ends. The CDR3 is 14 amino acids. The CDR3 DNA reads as TGTGCCAGCAATACAGGCGCCAGCTCCTACGAGCAGTACTTC. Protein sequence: CASNTGASSYEQYF.

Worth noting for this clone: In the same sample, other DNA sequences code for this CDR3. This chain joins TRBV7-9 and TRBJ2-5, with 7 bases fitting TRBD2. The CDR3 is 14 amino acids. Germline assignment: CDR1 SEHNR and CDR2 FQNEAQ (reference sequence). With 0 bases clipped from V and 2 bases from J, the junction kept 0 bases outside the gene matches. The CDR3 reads CASSLAGGQETQYF. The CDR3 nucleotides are TGTGCCAGCAGCTTAGCGGGGGGGCAAGAGACCCAGTACTTC.

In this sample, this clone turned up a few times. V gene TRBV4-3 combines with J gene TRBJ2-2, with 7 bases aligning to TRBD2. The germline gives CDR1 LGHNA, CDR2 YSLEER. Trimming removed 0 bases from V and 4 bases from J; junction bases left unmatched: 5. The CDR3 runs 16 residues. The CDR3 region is CASSQDRREPTGELFF. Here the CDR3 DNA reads TGCGCCAGCAGCCAAGATAGGCGGGAGCCCACCGGGGAGCTGTTTTTT.

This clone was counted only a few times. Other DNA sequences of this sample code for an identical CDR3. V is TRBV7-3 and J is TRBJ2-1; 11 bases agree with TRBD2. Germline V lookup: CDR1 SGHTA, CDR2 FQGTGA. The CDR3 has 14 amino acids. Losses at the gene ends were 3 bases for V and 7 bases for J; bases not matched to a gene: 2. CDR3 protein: CASSFSGRGNEQFF. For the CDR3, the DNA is TGTGCCAGCAGCTTTAGCGGGAGGGGAAATGAGCAGTTCTTC.

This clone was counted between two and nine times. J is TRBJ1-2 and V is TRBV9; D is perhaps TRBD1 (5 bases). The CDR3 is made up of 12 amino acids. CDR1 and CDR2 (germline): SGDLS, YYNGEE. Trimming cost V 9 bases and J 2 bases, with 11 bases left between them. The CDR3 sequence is CATPQGNYGYTF. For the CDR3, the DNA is TGTGCCACCCCGCAGGGAAACTATGGCTACACCTTC. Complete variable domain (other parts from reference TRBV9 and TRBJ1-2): DSGVTQTPKHLITATGQRVTLRCSPRSGDLSVYWYQQSLDQGLQFLIQYYNGEERAKGNILERFSAQQFPDLHSELNLSSLELGDSALYFCATPQGNYGYTFGSGTRLTVV.

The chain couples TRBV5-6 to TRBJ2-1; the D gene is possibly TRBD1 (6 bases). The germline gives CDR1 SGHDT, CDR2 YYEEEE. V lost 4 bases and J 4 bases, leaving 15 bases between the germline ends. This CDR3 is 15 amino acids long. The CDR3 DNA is TGTGCCAGCAGCCTGGGACATGACCCATACAATGAGCAGTTCTTC. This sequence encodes CASSLGHDPYNEQFF.

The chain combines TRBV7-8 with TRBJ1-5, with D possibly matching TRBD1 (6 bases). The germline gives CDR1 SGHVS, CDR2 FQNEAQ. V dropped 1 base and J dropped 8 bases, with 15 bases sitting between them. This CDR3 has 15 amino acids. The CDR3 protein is CASSLVAGGGEPQHF. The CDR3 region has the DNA TGTGCCAGCAGCTTAGTGGCAGGAGGGGGAGAGCCCCAGCATTTT. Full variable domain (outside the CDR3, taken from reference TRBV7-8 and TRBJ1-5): GAGVSQSPRYKVAKRGQDVALRCDPISGHVSLFWYQQALGQGPEFLTYFQNEAQLDKSGLPSDRFFAERPEGSVSTLKIQRTQQEDSAVYLCASSLVAGGGEPQHFGDGTRLSIL.

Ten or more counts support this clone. DNA for the CDR3: TGTGCCAGTAGTATGGCCCCGGACAGATACCAAGAGACCCAGTACTTC. Protein sequence: CASSMAPDRYQETQYF. J is TRBJ2-5 and V is TRBV19, with D possibly TRBD1 on 6 matching bases. Germline V gene data show CDR1 as LNHDA and CDR2 as SQIVND (reference sequence). This CDR3 has 16 residues. Trimming shortened V by 3 bases and J by 0 bases, and 14 bases separated the two germline ends.

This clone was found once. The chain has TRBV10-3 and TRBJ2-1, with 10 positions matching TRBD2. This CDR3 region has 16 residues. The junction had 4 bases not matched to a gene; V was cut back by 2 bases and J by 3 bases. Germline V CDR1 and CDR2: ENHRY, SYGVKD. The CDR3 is CAISEPRTSGYNEQFF. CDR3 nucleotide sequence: TGTGCCATCAGTGAGCCTAGGACTAGCGGCTACAATGAGCAGTTCTTC.

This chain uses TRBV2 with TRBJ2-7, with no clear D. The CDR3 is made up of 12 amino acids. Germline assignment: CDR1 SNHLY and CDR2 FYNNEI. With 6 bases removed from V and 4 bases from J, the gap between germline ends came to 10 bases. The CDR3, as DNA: TGTGCCAGCAGGGGGTCACTTTACGAGCAGTACTTC. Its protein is CASRGSLYEQYF.

CDR3 loop: CASSLAAGITDTQYF. The DNA of the CDR3 is TGTGCCAGCAGCTTAGCGGCGGGAATCACAGATACGCAGTATTTT. The chain joins TRBV7-2 to TRBJ2-3; D possibly corresponds to TRBD2 (6 bases). V lost 0 bases, J lost 2 bases, and 9 bases lay in between. The germline V gene has CDR1 SGHTA and CDR2 FQGNSA. The CDR3 is 15 amino acids.

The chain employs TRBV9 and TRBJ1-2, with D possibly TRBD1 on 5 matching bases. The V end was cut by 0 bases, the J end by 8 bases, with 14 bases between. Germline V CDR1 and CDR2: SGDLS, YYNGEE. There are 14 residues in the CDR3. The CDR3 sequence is CASSVGSVREGYTF. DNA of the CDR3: TGTGCCAGCAGCGTAGGTAGCGTCAGGGAGGGCTACACCTTC.

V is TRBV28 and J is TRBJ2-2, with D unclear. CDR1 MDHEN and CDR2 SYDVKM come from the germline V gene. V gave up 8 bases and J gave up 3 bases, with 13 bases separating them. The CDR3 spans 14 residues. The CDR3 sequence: CASPEAGHTGELFF. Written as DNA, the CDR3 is TGTGCCAGCCCCGAGGCTGGACACACCGGGGAGCTGTTTTTT.

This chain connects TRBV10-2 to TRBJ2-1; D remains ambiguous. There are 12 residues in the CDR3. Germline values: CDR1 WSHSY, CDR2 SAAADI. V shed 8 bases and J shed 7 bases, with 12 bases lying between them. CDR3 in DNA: TGCGCCAGCGGGGTTTCATTGAATGAGCAGTTCTTC. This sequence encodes CASGVSLNEQFF.

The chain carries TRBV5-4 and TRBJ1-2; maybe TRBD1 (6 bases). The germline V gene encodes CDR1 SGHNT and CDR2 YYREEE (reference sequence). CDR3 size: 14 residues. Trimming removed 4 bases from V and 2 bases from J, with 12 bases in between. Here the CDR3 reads CASSLYRDNYGYTF. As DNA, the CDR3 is TGTGCCAGCAGCCTTTACAGGGACAACTATGGCTACACCTTC.

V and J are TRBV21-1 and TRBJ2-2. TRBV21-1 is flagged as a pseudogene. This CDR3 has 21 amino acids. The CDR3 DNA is TGTGCCAGCAGCCCCGACCTAGGGAAGATAGCAGAACTACCGAACACCGGGGAGCTGTTTTTT. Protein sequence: CASSPDLGKIAELPNTGELFF.

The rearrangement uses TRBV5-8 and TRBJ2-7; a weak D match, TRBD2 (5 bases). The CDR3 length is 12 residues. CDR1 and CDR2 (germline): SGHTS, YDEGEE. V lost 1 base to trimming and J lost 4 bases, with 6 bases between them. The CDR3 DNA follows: TGTGCCAGCAGCTTGTCGGGATACGAGCAGTACTTC. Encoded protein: CASSLSGYEQYF.

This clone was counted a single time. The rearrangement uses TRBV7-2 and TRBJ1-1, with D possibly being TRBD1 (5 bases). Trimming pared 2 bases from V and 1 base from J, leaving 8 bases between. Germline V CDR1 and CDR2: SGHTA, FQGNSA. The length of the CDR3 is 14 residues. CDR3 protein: CASSLQGENTEAFF. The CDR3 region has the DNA TGTGCCAGCAGCTTACAGGGTGAGAACACTGAAGCTTTCTTT. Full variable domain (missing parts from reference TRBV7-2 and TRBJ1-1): GAGVSQSPSNKVTEKGKDVELRCDPISGHTALYWYRQSLGQGLEFLIYFQGNSAPDKSGLPSDRFSAERTGGSVSTLTIQRTQQEDSAVYLCASSLQGENTEAFFGQGTRLTVV.

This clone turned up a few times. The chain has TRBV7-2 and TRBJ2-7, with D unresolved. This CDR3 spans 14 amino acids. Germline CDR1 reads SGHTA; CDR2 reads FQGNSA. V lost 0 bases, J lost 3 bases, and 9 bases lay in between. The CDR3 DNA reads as TGTGCCAGCAGCTTAGCGGGTGTAGGCTACGAGCAGTACTTC. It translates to CASSLAGVGYEQYF.

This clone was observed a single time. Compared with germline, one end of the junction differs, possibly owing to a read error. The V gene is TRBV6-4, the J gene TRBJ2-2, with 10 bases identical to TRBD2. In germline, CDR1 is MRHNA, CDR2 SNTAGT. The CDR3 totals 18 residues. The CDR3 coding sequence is TGTGCCAGCAGTGACTCCCCCCCGGGACTAGCGAATACCGGGGAGCTGTTTTTT. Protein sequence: CASSDSPPGLANTGELFF.

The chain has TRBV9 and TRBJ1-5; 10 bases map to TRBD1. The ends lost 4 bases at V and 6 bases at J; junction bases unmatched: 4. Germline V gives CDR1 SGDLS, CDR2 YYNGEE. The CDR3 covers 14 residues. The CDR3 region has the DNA TGTGCCAGCAGCCGACAGGGGGCGGGTCAGCCCCAGCATTTT. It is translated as CASSRQGAGQPQHF. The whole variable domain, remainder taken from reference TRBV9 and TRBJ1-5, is DSGVTQTPKHLITATGQRVTLRCSPRSGDLSVYWYQQSLDQGLQFLIQYYNGEERAKGNILERFSAQQFPDLHSELNLSSLELGDSALYFCASSRQGAGQPQHFGDGTRLSIL.

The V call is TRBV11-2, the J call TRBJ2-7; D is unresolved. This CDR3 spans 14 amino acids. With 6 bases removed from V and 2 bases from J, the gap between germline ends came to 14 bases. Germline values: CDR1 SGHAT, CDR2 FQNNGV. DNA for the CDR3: TGTGCCAGCAGGCCAACTAACCCAACCTACGAGCAGTACTTC. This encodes CASRPTNPTYEQYF.

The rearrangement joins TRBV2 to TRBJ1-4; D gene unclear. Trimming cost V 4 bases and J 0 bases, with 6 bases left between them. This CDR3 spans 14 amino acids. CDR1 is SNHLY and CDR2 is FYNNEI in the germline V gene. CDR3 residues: CASSVLATNEKLFF. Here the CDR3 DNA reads TGTGCCAGCAGTGTCTTGGCAACTAATGAAAAACTGTTTTTT.